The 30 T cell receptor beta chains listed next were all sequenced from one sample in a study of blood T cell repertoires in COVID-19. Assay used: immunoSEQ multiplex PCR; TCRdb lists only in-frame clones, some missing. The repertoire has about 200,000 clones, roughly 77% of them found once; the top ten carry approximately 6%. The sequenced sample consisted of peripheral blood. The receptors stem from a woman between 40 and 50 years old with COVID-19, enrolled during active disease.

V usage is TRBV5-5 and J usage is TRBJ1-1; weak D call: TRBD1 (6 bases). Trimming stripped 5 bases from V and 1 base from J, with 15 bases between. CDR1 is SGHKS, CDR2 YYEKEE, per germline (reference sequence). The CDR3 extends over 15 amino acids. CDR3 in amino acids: CASRANGQPNTEAFF. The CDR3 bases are TGTGCCAGCAGGGCAAATGGACAGCCGAACACTGAAGCTTTCTTT.

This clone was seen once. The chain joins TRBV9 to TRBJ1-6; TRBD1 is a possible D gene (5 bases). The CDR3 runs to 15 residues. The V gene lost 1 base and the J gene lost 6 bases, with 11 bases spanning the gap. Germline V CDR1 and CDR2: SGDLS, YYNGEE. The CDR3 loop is CASSVSGGFNSPLHF. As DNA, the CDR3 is TGTGCCAGCAGCGTATCGGGGGGTTTTAATTCACCCCTCCACTTT.

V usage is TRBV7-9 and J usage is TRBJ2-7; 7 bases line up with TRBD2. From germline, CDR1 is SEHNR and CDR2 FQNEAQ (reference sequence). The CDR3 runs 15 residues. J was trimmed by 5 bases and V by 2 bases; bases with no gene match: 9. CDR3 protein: CASSLFLLAPDEQYF. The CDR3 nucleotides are TGTGCCAGCAGCTTATTCTTACTAGCGCCCGACGAGCAGTACTTC. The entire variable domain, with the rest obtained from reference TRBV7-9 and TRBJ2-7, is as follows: DTGVSQNPRHKITKRGQNVTFRCDPISEHNRLYWYRQTLGQGPEFLTYFQNEAQLEKSRLLSDRFSAERPKGSFSTLEIQRTEQGDSAMYLCASSLFLLAPDEQYFGPGTRLTVT.

The chain's CDR3 is CASSPYGNTEAFF. CDR3 DNA sequence: TGTGCCAGCAGCCCGTACGGGAACACTGAAGCTTTCTTT. J is TRBJ1-1 and V is TRBV5-5; the D is unclear. Per the germline V gene, CDR1 is SGHKS and CDR2 is YYEKEE (reference sequence). The V end lost 4 bases, the J end lost 1 base, and 8 bases lay between the germline ends. The CDR3 spans 13 residues.

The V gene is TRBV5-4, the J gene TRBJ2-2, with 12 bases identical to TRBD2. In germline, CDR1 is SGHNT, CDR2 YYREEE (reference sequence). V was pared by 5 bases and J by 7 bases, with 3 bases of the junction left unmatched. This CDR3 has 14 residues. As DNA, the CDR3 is TGTGCCAGCAGTTCTAGCGGGGGGGTCGGGGAGCTGTTTTTT. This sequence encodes CASSSSGGVGELFF.

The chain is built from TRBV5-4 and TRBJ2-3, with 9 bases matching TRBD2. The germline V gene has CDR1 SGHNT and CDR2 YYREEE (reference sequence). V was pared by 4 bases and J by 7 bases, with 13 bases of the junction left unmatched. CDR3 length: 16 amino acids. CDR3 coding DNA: TGTGCCAGCAGCCCCCGCGGCGGGGGGGCCATATATACGCAGTATTTT. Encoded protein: CASSPRGGGAIYTQYF.

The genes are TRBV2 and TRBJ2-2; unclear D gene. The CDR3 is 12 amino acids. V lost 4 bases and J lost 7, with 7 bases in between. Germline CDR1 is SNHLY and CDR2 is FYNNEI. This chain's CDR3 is CASSGLDGELFF. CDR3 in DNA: TGTGCCAGCAGTGGCCTAGACGGGGAGCTGTTTTTT. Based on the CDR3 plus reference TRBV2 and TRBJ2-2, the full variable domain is EPEVTQTPSHQVTQMGQEVILRCVPISNHLYFYWYRQILGQKVEFLVSFYNNEISEKSEIFDDQFSVERPDGSNFTLKIRSTKLEDSAMYFCASSGLDGELFFGEGSRLTVL.

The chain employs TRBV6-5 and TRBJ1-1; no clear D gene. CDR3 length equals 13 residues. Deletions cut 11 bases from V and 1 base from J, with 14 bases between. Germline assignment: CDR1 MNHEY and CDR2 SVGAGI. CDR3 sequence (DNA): TGTGCCGGAACCGACAAGAGGAACACTGAAGCTTTCTTT. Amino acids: CAGTDKRNTEAFF.

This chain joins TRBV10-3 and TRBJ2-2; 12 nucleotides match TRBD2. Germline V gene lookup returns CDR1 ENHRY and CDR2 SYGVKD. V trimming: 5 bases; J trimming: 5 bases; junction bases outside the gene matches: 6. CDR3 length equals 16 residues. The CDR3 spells CAISPSGRGGTGELFF. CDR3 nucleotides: TGTGCCATCAGTCCTAGCGGGAGGGGAGGTACCGGGGAGCTGTTTTTT.

CDR3 in DNA: TGTGCCAGCATCGAGACAGGTCTTAATCAGCCCCAGCATTTT. Translated, it gives CASIETGLNQPQHF. The chain uses TRBV6-5 and TRBJ1-5, with D possibly TRBD1 on 6 matching bases. Deletions cut 7 bases from V and 4 bases from J, with 14 bases between. Per germline, CDR1 MNHEY and CDR2 SVGAGI. This CDR3 is built from 14 residues.

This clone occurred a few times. The CDR3, as DNA: TGTGCCAGCAGTACAACAGGGATACGTGGCTACACCTTC. Translation: CASSTTGIRGYTF. The chain is built from TRBV5-4 and TRBJ1-2, with D possibly TRBD1 on 6 matching bases. This CDR3 contains 13 residues. Germline CDR1 and CDR2: SGHNT and YYREEE (reference sequence). V gave up 5 bases and J gave up 7 bases, with 15 bases separating them.

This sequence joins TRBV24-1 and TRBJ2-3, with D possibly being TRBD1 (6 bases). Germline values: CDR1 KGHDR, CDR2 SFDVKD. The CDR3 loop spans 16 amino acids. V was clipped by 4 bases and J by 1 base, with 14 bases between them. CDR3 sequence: CATSDPEGGGTDTQYF. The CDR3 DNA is TGTGCCACCAGTGACCCTGAAGGGGGAGGCACAGATACGCAGTATTTT.

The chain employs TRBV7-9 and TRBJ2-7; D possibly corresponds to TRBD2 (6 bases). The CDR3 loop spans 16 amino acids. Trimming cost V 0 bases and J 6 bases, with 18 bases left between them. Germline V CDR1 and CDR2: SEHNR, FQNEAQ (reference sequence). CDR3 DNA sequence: TGTGCCAGCAGCTTAGCGCTGGGGGGTGTTGATTCCGAGCAGTACTTC. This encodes CASSLALGGVDSEQYF.

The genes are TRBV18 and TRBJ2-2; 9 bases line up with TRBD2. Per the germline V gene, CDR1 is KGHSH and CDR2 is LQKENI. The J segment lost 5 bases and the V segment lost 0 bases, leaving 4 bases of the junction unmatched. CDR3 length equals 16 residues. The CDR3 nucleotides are TGTGCCAGCTCACCACCGGGACTAGCCGGAACCGGGGAGCTGTTTTTT. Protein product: CASSPPGLAGTGELFF. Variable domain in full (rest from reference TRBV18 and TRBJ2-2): NAGVMQNPRHLVRRRGQEARLRCSPMKGHSHVYWYRQLPEEGLKFMVYLQKENIIDESGMPKERFSAEFPKEGPSILRIQQVVRGDSAAYFCASSPPGLAGTGELFFGEGSRLTVL.

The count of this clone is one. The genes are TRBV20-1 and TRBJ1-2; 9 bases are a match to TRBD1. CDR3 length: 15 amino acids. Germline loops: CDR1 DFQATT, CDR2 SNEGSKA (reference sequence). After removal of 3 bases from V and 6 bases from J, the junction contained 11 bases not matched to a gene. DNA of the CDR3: TGCAGTGCTAGTGAGCCGGACAGGGGAGGGAATGGCTACACCTTC. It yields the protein CSASEPDRGGNGYTF.

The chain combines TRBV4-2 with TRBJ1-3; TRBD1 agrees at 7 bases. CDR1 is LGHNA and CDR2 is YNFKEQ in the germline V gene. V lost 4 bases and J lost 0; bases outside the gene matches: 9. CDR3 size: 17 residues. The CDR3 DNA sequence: TGTGCCAGCAGCCGGACCGGGACAGAAAACTCTGGAAACACCATATATTTT. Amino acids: CASSRTGTENSGNTIYF.

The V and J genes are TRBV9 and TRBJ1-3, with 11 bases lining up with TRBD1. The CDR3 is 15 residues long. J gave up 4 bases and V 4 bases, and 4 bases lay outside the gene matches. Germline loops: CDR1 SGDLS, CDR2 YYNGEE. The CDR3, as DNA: TGTGCCAGCAGCCTGGGACAGGGGGGCGGAAACACCATATATTTT. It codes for CASSLGQGGGNTIYF.

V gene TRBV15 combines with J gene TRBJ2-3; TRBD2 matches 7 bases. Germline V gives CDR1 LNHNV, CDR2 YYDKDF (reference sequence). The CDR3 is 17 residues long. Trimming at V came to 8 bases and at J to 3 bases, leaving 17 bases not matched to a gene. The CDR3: CATRSSGLESGTDTQYF. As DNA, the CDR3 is TGTGCCACCCGATCTAGCGGACTTGAATCTGGAACAGATACGCAGTATTTT. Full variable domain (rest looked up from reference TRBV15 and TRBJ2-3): DAMVIQNPRYQVTQFGKPVTLSCSQTLNHNVMYWYQQKSSQAPKLLFHYYDKDFNNEADTPDNFQSRRPNTSFCFLDIRSPGLGDTAMYLCATRSSGLESGTDTQYFGPGTRLTVL.

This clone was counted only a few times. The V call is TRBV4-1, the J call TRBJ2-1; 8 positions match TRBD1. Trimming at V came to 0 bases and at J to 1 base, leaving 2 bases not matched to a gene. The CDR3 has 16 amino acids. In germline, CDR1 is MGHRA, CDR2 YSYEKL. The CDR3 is CASSQDWTGSYNEQFF. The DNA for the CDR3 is TGCGCCAGCAGCCAAGATTGGACAGGGTCCTACAATGAGCAGTTCTTC.

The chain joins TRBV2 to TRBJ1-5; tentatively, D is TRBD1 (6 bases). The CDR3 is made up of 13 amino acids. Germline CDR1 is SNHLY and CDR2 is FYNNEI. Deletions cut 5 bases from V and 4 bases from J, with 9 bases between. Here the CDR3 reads CASSPQGNQPQHF. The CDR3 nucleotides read TGTGCCAGCAGTCCGCAGGGGAATCAGCCCCAGCATTTT.

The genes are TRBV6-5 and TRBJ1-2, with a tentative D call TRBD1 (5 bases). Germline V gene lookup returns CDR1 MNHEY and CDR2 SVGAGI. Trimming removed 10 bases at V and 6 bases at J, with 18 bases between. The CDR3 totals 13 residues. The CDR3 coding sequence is TGTGCCACGCGCGGAGGGGTGACGGATGGCTACACCTTC. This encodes CATRGGVTDGYTF.

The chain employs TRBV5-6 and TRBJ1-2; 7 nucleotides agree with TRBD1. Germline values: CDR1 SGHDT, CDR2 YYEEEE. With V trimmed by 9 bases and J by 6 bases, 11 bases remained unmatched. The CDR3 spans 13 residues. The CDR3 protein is CATLRQGLDGYTF. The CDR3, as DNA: TGTGCCACACTAAGACAGGGACTGGATGGCTACACCTTC.

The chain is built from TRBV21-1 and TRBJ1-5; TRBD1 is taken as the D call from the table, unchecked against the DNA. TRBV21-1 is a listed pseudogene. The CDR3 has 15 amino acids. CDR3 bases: TGTGCCAGCAGCGGGACAGGATCCCCCAATCAGCCCCAGCATTTT. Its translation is CASSGTGSPNQPQHF.

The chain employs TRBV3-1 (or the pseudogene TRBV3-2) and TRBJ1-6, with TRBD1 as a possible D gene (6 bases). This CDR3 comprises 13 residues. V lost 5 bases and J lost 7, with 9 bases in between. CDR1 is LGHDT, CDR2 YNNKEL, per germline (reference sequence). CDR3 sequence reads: CASSTDRNSPLHF. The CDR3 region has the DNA TGTGCCAGCAGCACTGACAGGAATTCACCCCTCCACTTT.

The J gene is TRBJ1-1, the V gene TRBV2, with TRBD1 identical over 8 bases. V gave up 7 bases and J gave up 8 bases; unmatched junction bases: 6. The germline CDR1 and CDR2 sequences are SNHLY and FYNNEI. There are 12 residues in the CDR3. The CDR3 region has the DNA TGTGCCAGCACCATACAGGGGGTCGAAGCTTTCTTT. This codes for CASTIQGVEAFF.

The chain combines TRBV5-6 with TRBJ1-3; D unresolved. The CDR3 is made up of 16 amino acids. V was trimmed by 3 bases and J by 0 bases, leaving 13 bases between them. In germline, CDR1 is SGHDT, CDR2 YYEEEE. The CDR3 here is CASSYLWSASGNTIYF. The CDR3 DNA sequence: TGTGCCAGCAGCTACTTGTGGTCCGCCTCTGGAAACACCATATATTTT.

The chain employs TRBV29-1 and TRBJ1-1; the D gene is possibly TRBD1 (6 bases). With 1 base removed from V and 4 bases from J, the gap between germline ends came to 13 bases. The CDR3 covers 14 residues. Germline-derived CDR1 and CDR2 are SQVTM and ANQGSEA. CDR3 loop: CSVEVQGRSTEAFF. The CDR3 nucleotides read TGCAGCGTTGAAGTACAGGGAAGGTCCACTGAAGCTTTCTTT.

CDR3 loop: CAISESGQGAGETQYF. CDR3 coding DNA: TGTGCCATCAGTGAGTCGGGACAGGGGGCTGGGGAGACCCAGTACTTC. This rearrangement joins TRBV10-3 to TRBJ2-5; 12 bases are a match to TRBD1. Trimming removed 0 bases from V and 5 bases from J; junction bases left unmatched: 4. Germline V lookup: CDR1 ENHRY, CDR2 SYGVKD. This CDR3 region has 16 residues.

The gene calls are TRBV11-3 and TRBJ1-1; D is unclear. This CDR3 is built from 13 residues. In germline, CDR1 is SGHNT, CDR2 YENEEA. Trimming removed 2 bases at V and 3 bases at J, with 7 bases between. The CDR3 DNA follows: TGTGCCAGCAGCTTATCCGTTGACACTGAAGCTTTCTTT. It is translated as CASSLSVDTEAFF.

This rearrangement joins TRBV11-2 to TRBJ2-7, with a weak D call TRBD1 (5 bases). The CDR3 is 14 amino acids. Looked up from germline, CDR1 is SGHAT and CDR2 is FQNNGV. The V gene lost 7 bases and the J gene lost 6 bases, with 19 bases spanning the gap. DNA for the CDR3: TGTGCCAGCATCAGCAGTTGGGGTACAGGCGAGCAGTACTTC. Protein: CASISSWGTGEQYF.